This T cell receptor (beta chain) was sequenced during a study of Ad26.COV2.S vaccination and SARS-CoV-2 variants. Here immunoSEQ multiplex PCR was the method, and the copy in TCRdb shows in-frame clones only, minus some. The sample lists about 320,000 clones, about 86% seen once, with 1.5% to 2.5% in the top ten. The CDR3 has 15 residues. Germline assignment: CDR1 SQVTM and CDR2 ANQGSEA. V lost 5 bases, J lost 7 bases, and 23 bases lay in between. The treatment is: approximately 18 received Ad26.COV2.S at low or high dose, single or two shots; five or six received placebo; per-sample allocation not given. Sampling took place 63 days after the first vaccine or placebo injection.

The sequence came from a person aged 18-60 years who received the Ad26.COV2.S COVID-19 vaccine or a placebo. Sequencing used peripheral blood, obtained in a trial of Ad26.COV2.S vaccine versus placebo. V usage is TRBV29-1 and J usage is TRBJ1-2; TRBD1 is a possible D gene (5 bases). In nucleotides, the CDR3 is TGCAGCGTTCGCCCCCCTGACAGCCCACGGGGTGGCTACACCTTC. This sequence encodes CSVRPPDSPRGGYTF.